This T cell receptor beta chain was identified in a study of OX40 agonist ivuxolimab in advanced cancers. Assay used: immunoSEQ multiplex PCR; TCRdb lists only in-frame clones, some missing. This sample has 25,000 to 40,000 clones; around 76% occur once, and the top ten carry less than 25%. This sequence was found in an adult with an advanced solid tumor such as melanoma, head and neck, liver or kidney cancer. The sequenced sample was CD4+ or CD8+ T cells sorted from blood, obtained in a trial of the OX40 agonist ivuxolimab.

The CDR3 reads CASNPYGREETQYF. CDR3 DNA: TGTGCCTCAAACCCGTATGGTAGGGAGGAGACCCAGTACTTC. The chain employs TRBV5-4 and TRBJ2-5; weak D call: TRBD2 (5 bases). The germline CDR1 and CDR2 sequences are SGHNT and YYREEE (reference sequence). The CDR3 is 14 residues long. V lost 10 bases and J lost 5, with 21 bases in between.